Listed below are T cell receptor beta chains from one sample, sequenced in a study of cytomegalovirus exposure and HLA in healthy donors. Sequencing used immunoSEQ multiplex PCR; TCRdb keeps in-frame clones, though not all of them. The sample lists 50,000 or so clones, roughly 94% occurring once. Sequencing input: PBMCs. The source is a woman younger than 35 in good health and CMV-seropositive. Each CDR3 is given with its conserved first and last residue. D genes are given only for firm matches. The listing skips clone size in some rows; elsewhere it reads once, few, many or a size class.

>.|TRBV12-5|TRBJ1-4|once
CASGLGRGATNEKLFF
TGTGCTAGTGGTTTGGGTCGAGGCGCAACTAATGAAAAACTGTTTTTT
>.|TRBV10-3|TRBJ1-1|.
CAIEAGVNTEAFF
TGTGCCATCGAGGCAGGGGTGAACACTGAAGCTTTCTTT
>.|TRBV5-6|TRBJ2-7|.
CASSLATAPYEQYF
TGTGCCAGCAGCTTGGCCACAGCTCCCTACGAGCAGTACTTC
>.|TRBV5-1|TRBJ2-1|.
CASKRDGASYNEQFF
TGCGCCAGCAAGCGAGATGGGGCCTCCTACAATGAGCAGTTCTTC
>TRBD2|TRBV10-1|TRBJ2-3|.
CASSESRTSGNTDTQYF
TGCGCCAGCAGTGAGTCGAGGACTAGCGGGAACACAGATACGCAGTATTTT
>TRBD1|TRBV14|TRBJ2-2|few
CASSQVPGGSTGELFF
TGTGCCAGCAGCCAAGTGCCAGGGGGCAGCACCGGGGAGCTGTTTTTT
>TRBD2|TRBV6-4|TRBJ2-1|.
CASSPGLAGDNEQFF
TGTGCCAGCAGTCCCGGACTAGCGGGAGACAATGAGCAGTTCTTC
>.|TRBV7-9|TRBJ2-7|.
CASSLGGKPYEQYF
TGTGCCAGCAGCTTAGGCGGGAAGCCCTACGAGCAGTACTTC
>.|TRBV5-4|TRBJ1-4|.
CASSEGRANEKLFF
TGTGCCAGCAGCGAGGGAAGGGCTAATGAAAAACTGTTTTTT
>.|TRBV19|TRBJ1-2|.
CASSPNDPAVTGVYGYTF
TGTGCCAGTAGTCCCAATGACCCCGCCGTGACGGGAGTTTATGGCTACACCTTC
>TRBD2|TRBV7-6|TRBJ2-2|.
CASSLLAGASNTGELFF
TGTGCCAGCAGCTTACTAGCGGGCGCTTCGAACACCGGGGAGCTGTTTTTT
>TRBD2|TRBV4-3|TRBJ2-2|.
CASSQEPGGTGELFF
TGCGCCAGCAGCCAGGAGCCCGGGGGGACGGGGGAGCTGTTTTTT
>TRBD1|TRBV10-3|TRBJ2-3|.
CAISGQGRTDTQYF
TGTGCCATCAGCGGACAGGGGCGAACAGATACGCAGTATTTT
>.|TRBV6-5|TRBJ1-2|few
CASRDYEGGYTF
TGTGCCAGCAGGGACTACGAGGGTGGCTACACCTTC
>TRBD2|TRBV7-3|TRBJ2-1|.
CASSSTSDFNEQFF
TGTGCCAGCAGCTCGACTAGCGATTTCAATGAGCAGTTCTTC
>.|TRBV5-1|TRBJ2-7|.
CASSLFAYEQYF
TGCGCCAGCAGCTTATTCGCCTACGAGCAGTACTTC
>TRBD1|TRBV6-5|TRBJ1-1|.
CASRDQTGENTEAFF
TGTGCCAGCAGGGACCAGACAGGGGAGAACACTGAAGCTTTCTTT
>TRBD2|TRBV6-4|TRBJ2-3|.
CASSDGASGLDTQYF
TGTGCCAGCAGTGACGGGGCTAGCGGGTTGGATACGCAGTATTTT
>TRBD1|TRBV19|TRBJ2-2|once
CASQGAGELFF
TGTGCCAGCCAGGGGGCCGGGGAGCTGTTTTTT
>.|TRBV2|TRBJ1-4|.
CASSRYSSTNEKLFF
TGTGCCAGCAGCCGATACAGCTCAACTAATGAAAAACTGTTTTTT
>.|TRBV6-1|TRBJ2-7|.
CASSEAREQYF
TGTGCCAGCAGTGAAGCTCGGGAACAGTACTTC
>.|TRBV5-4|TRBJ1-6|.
CASSSTVRNSPLHF
TGTGCCAGCAGCTCGACAGTTCGTAATTCACCCCTCCACTTT
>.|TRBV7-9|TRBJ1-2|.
CASSLIINYGYTF
TGTGCCAGCAGCTTAATTATCAACTATGGCTACACCTTC
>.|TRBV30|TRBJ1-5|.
CAWSVYRENQPQHF
TGTGCCTGGAGTGTATACAGGGAGAATCAGCCCCAGCATTTT
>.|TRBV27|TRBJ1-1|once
CASSLQSDSPSTEAFF
TGTGCCAGCAGTCTCCAATCGGACAGCCCGAGCACTGAAGCTTTCTTT
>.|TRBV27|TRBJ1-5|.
CASSSQQGWGSNQPQHF
TGTGCCAGCAGTTCTCAACAGGGTTGGGGGAGCAATCAGCCCCAGCATTTT
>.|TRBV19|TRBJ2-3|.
CASSMALTKVRPDTQYF
TGTGCCAGTAGTATGGCCTTGACTAAAGTCCGACCAGATACGCAGTATTTT
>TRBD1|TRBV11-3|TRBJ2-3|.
CASSLVGQASTDTQYF
TGTGCCAGCAGCTTAGTGGGACAGGCTAGCACAGATACGCAGTATTTT
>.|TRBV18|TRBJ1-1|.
CASSQAGDTEAFF
TGTGCCAGCTCACAGGCAGGGGACACTGAAGCTTTCTTT
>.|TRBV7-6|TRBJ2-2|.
CASSLIRGGELFF
TGTGCCAGCAGCTTAATCAGGGGTGGGGAGCTGTTTTTT
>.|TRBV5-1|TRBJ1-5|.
CASSLAGGAGRVNQPQHF
TGCGCCAGCAGCTTGGCGGGAGGGGCTGGGCGAGTCAATCAGCCCCAGCATTTT
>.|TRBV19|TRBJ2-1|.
CASRAGYNEQFF
TGTGCCAGTAGGGCGGGATACAATGAGCAGTTCTTC
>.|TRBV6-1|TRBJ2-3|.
CASSSPAKYTDTQYF
TGTGCCAGCAGCTCTCCCGCTAAATACACAGATACGCAGTATTTT
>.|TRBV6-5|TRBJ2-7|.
CASGSGVYEQYF
TGTGCCAGCGGGTCGGGAGTCTACGAGCAGTACTTC
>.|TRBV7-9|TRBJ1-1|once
CASSPSSRNTEAFF
TGTGCCAGCAGCCCGTCCTCCAGAAACACTGAAGCTTTCTTT
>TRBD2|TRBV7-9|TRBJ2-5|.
CASSLGTSGLWETQYF
TGTGCCAGCAGCCTCGGGACTAGCGGGCTGTGGGAGACCCAGTACTTC
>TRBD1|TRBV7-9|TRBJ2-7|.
CASSEGQGAYEQYF
TGTGCCAGCAGCGAGGGACAGGGAGCCTACGAGCAGTACTTC
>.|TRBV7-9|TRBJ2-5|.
CASQMGGGMGETQYF
TGTGCCAGTCAAATGGGTGGAGGAATGGGGGAGACCCAGTACTTC
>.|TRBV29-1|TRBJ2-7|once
CSVEGGGGSYEQYF
TGCAGCGTTGAAGGGGGGGGCGGATCCTACGAGCAGTACTTC
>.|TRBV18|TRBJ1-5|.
CASSPQGNNQPQHF
TGTGCCAGCTCACCACAGGGGAATAATCAGCCCCAGCATTTT
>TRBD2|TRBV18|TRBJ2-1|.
CASSPPGTSGSYEQFF
TGTGCCAGCTCACCACCCGGGACTAGCGGGAGCTATGAGCAGTTCTTC
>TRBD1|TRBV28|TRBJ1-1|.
CASSYRGGYTEAFF
TGTGCCAGCAGTTACAGGGGTGGGTACACTGAAGCTTTCTTT
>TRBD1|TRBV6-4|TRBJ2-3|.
CASSPDRGGTDTQYF
TGTGCCAGCAGTCCCGACAGGGGAGGCACAGATACGCAGTATTTT
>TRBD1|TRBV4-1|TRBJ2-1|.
CASSQDRGPNNEQFF
TGCGCCAGCAGCCAGGACAGGGGGCCCAACAATGAGCAGTTCTTC
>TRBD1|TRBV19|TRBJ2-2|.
CASSIGRDRAGTGELFF
TGTGCCAGTAGTATAGGTAGGGACAGGGCGGGCACCGGGGAGCTGTTTTTT
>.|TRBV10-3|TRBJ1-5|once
CAISESGQQPQHF
TGTGCCATCAGTGAGAGTGGACAACAGCCCCAGCATTTT
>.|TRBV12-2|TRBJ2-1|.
CASRLAGQGAYNEQFF
TGTGCAAGTCGCTTAGCAGGGCAGGGGGCCTACAATGAGCAGTTCTTC
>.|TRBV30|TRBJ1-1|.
CAWTTGTLSEAFF
TGTGCCTGGACAACAGGTACCCTCTCGGAAGCTTTCTTT
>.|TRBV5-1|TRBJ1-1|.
CASATGNTEAFF
TGCGCCAGCGCAACAGGGAACACTGAAGCTTTCTTT
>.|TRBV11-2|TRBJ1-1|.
CASSWGSMNTEAFF
TGTGCCAGCAGCTGGGGCAGCATGAACACTGAAGCTTTCTTT
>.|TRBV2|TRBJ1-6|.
CASSEGAWDSPLHF
TGTGCCAGCAGTGAAGGGGCTTGGGATTCACCCCTCCACTTT
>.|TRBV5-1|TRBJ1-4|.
CASSLRGTTNEKLFF
TGCGCCAGCAGCCTCCGGGGTACAACTAATGAAAAACTGTTTTTT
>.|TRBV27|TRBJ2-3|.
CASSLGRAGGLRTDTQYF
TGTGCCAGCAGTTTGGGGAGGGCAGGGGGCTTGAGGACAGATACGCAGTATTTT
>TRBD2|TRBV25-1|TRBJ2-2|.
CASSPSGNTGELFF
TGTGCCAGCAGCCCTAGCGGAAACACCGGGGAGCTGTTTTTT
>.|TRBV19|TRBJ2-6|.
CASSIDSSGANVLTF
TGTGCCAGTAGTATAGATAGCTCTGGGGCCAACGTCCTGACTTTC
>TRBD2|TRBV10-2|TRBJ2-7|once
CASSVLAGVPYEQYF
TGCGCCAGCAGTGTCCTAGCGGGAGTACCGTACGAGCAGTACTTC
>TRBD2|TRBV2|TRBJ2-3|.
CASATTLAGFTDTQYF
TGTGCCAGCGCCACCACCCTAGCGGGATTCACAGATACGCAGTATTTT